Sequencing of this T cell receptor (beta chain) was carried out in a study of cytomegalovirus exposure and HLA in healthy donors. Overall study: A previous analysis identified more than 100 million unique TCR beta sequences derived from about 180 million T cells. For the roughly 400 genotyped donors, about 79% fell within the Caucasian-associated ancestry cluster.

It was with 60 Vbeta and 13 Jbeta primers that the PCR ran. Sequencing used immunoSEQ multiplex PCR; TCRdb keeps in-frame clones, though not all of them. The sample holds 150,000 to 200,000 clones, 79% seen once. The CDR3 has 17 residues. The germline gives CDR1 KGHSH, CDR2 LQKENI. J was trimmed by 4 bases and V by 4 bases; bases with no gene match: 8. With respect to this clone: Its specificity is unknown.

Overall study findings and caveats: In a later analysis, the majority of CMV-associated beta chains seemingly showed HLA restriction.

V usage is TRBV18 and J usage is TRBJ2-1, with TRBD2 identical over 12 bases. The sample consisted of PBMCs. The source is a woman in her 50s in good health and CMV-seronegative. CDR3 bases: TGTGCCAGCTCACTCGCAACCGGGACTAGCGGGTACAATGAGCAGTTCTTC. Translated, it gives CASSLATGTSGYNEQFF.